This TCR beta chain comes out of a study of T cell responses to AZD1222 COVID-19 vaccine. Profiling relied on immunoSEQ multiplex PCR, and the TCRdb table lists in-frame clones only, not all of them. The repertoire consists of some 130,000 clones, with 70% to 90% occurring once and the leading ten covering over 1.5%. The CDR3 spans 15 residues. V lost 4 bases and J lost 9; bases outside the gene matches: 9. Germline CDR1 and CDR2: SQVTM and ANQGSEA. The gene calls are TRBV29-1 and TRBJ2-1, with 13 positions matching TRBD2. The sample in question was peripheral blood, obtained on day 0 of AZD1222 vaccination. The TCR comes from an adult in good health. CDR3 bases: TGCAGCGTTGCGATTGGTCGGACTAGCGGGGGTGAGCAGTTCTTC. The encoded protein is CSVAIGRTSGGEQFF.